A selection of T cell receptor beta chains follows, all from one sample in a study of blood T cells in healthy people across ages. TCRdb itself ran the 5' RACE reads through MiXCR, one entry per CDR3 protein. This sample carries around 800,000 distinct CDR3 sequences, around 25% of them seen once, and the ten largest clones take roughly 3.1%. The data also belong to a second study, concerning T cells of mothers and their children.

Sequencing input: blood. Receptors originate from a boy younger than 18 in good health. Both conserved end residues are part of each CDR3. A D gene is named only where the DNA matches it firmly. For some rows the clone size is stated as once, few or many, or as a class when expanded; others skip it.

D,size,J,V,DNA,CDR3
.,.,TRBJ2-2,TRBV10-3,TGTGCCATCAAGGCCACCGGGGAGCTGTTTTTT,CAIKATGELFF
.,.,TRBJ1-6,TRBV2,TGTGCCAGCAGCGGGGAGACAGCATATAATTCACCCCTCCACTTT,CASSGETAYNSPLHF
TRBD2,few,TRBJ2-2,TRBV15,TGTGCCATCCCACGCCAACCGGGACTAGCGGGGGACGGGGAGCTGTTTTTT,CAIPRQPGLAGDGELFF
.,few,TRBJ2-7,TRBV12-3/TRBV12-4,TGTGCCAGCAGTCTCCCCCCCGTATACGAGCAGTACTTC,CASSLPPVYEQYF
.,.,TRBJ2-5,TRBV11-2,TGTGCCAGCAGCTTCGTTGGGGAAGGGCAGAGAGAGACCCAGTACTTC,CASSFVGEGQRETQYF
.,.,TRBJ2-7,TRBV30,TGTGCCTGGAGTGTAATCTACGAGCAGTACTTC,CAWSVIYEQYF
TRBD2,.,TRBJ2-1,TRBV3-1,TGTGCCAGCAGCCAAGACCTACCCGCTAGCGGGAGATACAATGAGCAGTTCTTC,CASSQDLPASGRYNEQFF
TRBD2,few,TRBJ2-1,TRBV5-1,TGCGCCAGCAACTTCGCGCTAGCGGGGGGACACAATGAGCAGTTCTTC,CASNFALAGGHNEQFF
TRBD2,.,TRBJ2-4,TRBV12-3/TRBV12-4,TGTGCCAGCAGTCTCTATAGCGGGGGGGCGAAAAACATTCAGTACTTC,CASSLYSGGAKNIQYF
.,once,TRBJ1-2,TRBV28,TGTGCCAGCAGTGAGACCGAGACTAACTATGGCTACACCTTC,CASSETETNYGYTF
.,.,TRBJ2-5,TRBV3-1,TGTGCCAGCAGCCAAGTGTCCAGTCGGGAGACCCAGTACTTC,CASSQVSSRETQYF
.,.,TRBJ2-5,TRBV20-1,TGCAGTGCTAGACGCAGCGGGCGCTTC,CSARRSGRF
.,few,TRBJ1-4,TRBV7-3,TGTGCCAGCAGCTTCCTGGAGGGCTCCGGAAAACTGTTTTTT,CASSFLEGSGKLFF
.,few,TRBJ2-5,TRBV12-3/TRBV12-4,TGTGCCAGTCAAAGTTTAACGGAGTCAGAGACCCAGTACTTC,CASQSLTESETQYF
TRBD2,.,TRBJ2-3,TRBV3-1,TGTGCCAGCAGCCATGCCCGGACTAGCGCAGATACGCAGTATTTT,CASSHARTSADTQYF
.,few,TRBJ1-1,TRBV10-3,TGTGCCGTCTCGGGGGTGAACACTGAAGCTTTCTTT,CAVSGVNTEAFF
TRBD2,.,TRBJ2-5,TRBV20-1,TGCAGTGCTTCACTAGCGGGGATGCAAGAGACCCAGTACTTC,CSASLAGMQETQYF
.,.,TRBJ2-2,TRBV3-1,TGTGCCAGCAGCCCCCTCCTCACCGGGGAGCTGTTTTTT,CASSPLLTGELFF
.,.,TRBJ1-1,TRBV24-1,TGTGCCACCAGGGAGGGAAGGGAAAACATGAACACTGAAGCTTTCTTT,CATREGRENMNTEAFF
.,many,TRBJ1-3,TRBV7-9,TGTGCCAGCAGCTTACGCTCTGGAAACACCATATATTTT,CASSLRSGNTIYF
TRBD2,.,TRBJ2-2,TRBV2,TGTGCCAGCAGCGGGACTAGCGGGGGTGTCACCGGGGAGCTGTTTTTT,CASSGTSGGVTGELFF
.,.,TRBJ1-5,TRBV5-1,TGCGCCAGCAGCCTTCCCAACCAGGACATTTATGGCAATCAGCCCCAGCATTTT,CASSLPNQDIYGNQPQHF
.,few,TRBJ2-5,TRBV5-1,TGCGCCAGCAGCTACGACAGGGAGGGAGAGACCCAGTACTTC,CASSYDREGETQYF
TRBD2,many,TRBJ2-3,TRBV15,TGTGCCACCAGCACGGGACTAGCGGACACAGATACGCAGTATTTT,CATSTGLADTDTQYF
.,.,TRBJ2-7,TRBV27,TGTGCCAGCACCTCCATCGCGCCCCTGGGCTCCTACGAGCAGTACTTC,CASTSIAPLGSYEQYF